Sequencing of this T cell receptor (beta chain) was carried out in a study of cytomegalovirus exposure and HLA in healthy donors. At the level of the study: Researchers found that around 80% of over 350 genotyped donors fell within the Caucasian-associated ancestry cluster.

A word on this clone: Its specificity is unknown.

The study, taken as a whole, reports: Differences between HLA loci emerged in a later analysis of TCR association rates, with DRB1 most and HLA-C fewest. There were 150 to 200 TCR beta chains listed as cytomegalovirus-associated.

The primer mix had 60 Vbeta and 13 Jbeta primers. The method was immunoSEQ multiplex PCR; TCRdb's version includes in-frame clones alone and lacks a portion of them. Of under 150,000 clones listed, 55% to 75% were seen once; the top ten hold approximately 1.5%. The junction had 17 bases not matched to a gene; V was cut back by 8 bases and J by 8 bases. The CDR3 runs to 18 residues. CDR1 MNHEY and CDR2 SMNVEV come from the germline V gene (reference sequence). The rearrangement joins TRBV27 to TRBJ2-1; 14 bases match TRBD2. The source material was PBMCs. The clonotype originates from a man aged 25-45 years in good health and CMV-seropositive. CDR3 amino acids: CASQGTSGSKRGADEQFF. CDR3 DNA: TGTGCCAGCCAAGGGACTAGCGGGAGTAAAAGGGGTGCGGATGAGCAGTTCTTC.